This entry features one T cell receptor (beta chain) sequence. Trimming removed 4 bases at V and 4 bases at J, with 13 bases between. The length of the CDR3 is 14 residues. Germline CDR1 and CDR2: MNHEY and SVGEGT. The data derive from a study of T cell responses to AZD1222 COVID-19 vaccine. Profiling relied on immunoSEQ multiplex PCR, and the TCRdb table lists in-frame clones only, not all of them. The sample lists some 86,000 clones; approximately 78% were seen once. This sequence joins TRBV6-2 or TRBV6-3 and TRBJ1-1; D not certain. Sequencing was performed on peripheral blood, taken on day 0 of AZD1222 vaccination. The clonotype originates from an adult in good health. Here the CDR3 DNA reads TGTGCCAGCAGTTCATTTCAAGGGAGCACTGAAGCTTTCTTT. Protein product: CASSSFQGSTEAFF.